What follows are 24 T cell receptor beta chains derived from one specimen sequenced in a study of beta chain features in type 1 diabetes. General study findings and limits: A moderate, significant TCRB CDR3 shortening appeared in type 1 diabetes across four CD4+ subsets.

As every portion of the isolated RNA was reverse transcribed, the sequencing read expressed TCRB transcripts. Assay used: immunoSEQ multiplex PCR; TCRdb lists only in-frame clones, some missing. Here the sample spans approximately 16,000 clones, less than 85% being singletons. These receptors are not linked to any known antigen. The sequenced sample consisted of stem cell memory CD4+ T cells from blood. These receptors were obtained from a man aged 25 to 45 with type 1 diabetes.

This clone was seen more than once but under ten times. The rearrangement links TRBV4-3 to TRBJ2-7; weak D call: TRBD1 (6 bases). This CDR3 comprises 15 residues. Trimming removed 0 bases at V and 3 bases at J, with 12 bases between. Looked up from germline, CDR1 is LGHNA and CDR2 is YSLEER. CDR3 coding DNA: TGCGCCAGCAGCCAAGACCCAGGGGCTGGCTACGAGCAGTACTTC. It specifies CASSQDPGAGYEQYF.

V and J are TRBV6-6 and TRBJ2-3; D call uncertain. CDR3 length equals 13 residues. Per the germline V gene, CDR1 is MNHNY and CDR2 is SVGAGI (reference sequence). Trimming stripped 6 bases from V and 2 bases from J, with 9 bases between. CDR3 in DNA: TGTGCCAGCAGGACAAGACCCACAGATACGCAGTATTTT. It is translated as CASRTRPTDTQYF.

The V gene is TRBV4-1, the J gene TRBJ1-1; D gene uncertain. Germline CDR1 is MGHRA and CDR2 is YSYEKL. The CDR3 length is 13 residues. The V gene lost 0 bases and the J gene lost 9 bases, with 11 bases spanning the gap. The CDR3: CASSQEPQSQAFF. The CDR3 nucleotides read TGCGCCAGCAGCCAAGAACCCCAGTCCCAAGCTTTCTTT.

CDR3 loop: CASSTSGGSYNSPLHF. In nucleotides, the CDR3 is TGTGCCAGCAGTACCTCAGGGGGGTCCTATAATTCACCCCTCCACTTT. This chain joins TRBV6-6 and TRBJ1-6; TRBD1 matches at 7 bases. With 5 bases clipped from V and 1 base from J, the junction kept 5 bases outside the gene matches. This CDR3 is 16 amino acids long. Germline loops: CDR1 MNHNY, CDR2 SVGAGI (reference sequence).

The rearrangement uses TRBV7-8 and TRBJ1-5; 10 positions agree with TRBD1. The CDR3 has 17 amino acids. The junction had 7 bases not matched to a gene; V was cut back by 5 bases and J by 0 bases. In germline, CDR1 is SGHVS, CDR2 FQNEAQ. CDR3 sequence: CASSNSGQGLSNQPQHF. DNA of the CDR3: TGTGCCAGCAGCAACTCGGGACAGGGGCTTAGCAATCAGCCCCAGCATTTT.

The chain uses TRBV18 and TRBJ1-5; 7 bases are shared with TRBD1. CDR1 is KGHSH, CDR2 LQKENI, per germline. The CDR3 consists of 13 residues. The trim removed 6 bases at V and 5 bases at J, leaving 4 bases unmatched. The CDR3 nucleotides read TGTGCCAGCTCCCTCGGACAGGATCAGCCCCAGCATTTT. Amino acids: CASSLGQDQPQHF.

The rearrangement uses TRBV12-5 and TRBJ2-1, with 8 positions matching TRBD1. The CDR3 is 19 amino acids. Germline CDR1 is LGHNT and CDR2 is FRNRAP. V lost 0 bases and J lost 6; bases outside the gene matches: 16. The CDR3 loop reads CASGLVLSLVDRAVNEQFF. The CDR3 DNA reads TGTGCTAGTGGTTTGGTACTGTCTCTCGTGGACAGGGCGGTCAATGAGCAGTTCTTC.

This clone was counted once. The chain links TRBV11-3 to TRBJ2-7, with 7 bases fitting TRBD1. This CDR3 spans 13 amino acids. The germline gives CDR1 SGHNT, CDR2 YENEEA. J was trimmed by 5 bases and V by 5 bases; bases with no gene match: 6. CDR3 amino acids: CASSPDRVHEQYF. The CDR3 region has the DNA TGTGCCAGCAGCCCCGACAGGGTGCACGAGCAGTACTTC.

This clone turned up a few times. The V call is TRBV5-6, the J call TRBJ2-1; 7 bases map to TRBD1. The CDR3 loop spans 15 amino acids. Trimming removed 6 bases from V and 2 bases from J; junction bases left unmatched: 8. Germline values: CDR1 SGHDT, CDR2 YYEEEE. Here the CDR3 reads CASTRTGPTYNEQFF. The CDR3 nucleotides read TGTGCCAGCACCCGGACAGGACCCACCTACAATGAGCAGTTCTTC. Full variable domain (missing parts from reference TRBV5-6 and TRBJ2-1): DAGVTQSPTHLIKTRGQQVTLRCSPKSGHDTVSWYQQALGQGPQFIFQYYEEEERQRGNFPDRFSGHQFPNYSSELNVNALLLGDSALYLCASTRTGPTYNEQFFGPGTRLTVL.

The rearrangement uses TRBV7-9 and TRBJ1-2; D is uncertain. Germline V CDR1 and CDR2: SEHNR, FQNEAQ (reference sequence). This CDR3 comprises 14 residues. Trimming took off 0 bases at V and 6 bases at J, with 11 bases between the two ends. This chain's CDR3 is CASSLAEWADGYTF. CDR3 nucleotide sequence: TGTGCCAGCAGCTTAGCGGAATGGGCCGATGGCTACACCTTC.

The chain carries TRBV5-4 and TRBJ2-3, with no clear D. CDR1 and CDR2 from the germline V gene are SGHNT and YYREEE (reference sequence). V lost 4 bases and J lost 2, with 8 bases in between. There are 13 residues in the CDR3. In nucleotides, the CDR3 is TGTGCCAGCAGCCCCCCCCACACAGATACGCAGTATTTT. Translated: CASSPPHTDTQYF.

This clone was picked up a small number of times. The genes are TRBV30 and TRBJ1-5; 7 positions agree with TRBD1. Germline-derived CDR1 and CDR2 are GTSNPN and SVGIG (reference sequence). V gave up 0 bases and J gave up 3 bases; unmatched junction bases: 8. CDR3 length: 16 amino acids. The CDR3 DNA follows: TGTGCCTGGAGTGTACAGGGGAAGGGACTCAATCAGCCCCAGCATTTT. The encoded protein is CAWSVQGKGLNQPQHF.

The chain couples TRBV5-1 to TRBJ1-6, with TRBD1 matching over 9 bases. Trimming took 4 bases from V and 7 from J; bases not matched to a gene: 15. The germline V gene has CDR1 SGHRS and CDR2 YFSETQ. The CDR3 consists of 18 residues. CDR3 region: CASSRWASRTGENSPLHF. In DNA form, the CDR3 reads TGCGCCAGCAGCCGTTGGGCCTCCAGGACAGGGGAGAATTCACCCCTCCACTTT.

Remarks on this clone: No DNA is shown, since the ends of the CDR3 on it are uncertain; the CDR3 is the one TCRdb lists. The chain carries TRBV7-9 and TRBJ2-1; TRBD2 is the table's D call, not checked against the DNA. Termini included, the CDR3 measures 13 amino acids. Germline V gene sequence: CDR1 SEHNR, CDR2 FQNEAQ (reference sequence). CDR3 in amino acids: CASSLVGRGSEFF.

The CDR3 DNA follows: TGTGCCAGCAGCCCGGAACGGACTAGCGGCGAGACCCAGTACTTC. Its protein product is CASSPERTSGETQYF. The rearrangement links TRBV5-4 to TRBJ2-5, with 10 bases identical to TRBD2. CDR3 length: 15 residues. Trimming at V came to 4 bases and at J to 5 bases, leaving 8 bases not matched to a gene. CDR1 is SGHNT, CDR2 YYREEE, per germline (reference sequence).

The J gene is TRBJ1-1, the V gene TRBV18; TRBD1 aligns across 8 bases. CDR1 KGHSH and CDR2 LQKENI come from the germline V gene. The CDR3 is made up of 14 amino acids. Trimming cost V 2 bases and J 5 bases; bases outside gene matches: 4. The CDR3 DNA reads TGTGCCAGCTCACCAACAGGGGGAAGTACTGAAGCTTTCTTT. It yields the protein CASSPTGGSTEAFF.

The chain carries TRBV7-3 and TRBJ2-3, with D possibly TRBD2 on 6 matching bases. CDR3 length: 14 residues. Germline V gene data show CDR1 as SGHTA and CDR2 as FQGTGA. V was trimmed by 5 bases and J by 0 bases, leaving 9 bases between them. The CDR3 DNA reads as TGTGCCAGCAGCCCCGGGACTAGCACAGATACGCAGTATTTT. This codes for CASSPGTSTDTQYF.

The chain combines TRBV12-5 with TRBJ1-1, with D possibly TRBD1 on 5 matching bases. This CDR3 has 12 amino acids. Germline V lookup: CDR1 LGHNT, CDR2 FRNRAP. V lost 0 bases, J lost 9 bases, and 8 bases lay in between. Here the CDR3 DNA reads TGTGCTAGTGGTTTGGTCCCGGACAAAGCTTTCTTT. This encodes CASGLVPDKAFF. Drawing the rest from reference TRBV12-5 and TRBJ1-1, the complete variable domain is DARVTQTPRHKVTEMGQEVTMRCQPILGHNTVFWYRQTMMQGLELLAYFRNRAPLDDSGMPKDRFSAEMPDATLATLKIQPSEPRDSAVYFCASGLVPDKAFFGQGTRLTVV.

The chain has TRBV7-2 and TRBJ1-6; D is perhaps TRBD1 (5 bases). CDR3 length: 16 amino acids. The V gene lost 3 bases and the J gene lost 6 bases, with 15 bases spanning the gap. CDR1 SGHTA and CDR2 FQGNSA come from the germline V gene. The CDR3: CASSFPGGRGNSPLHF. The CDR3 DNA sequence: TGTGCCAGCAGCTTCCCCGGGGGACGGGGTAATTCACCCCTCCACTTT.

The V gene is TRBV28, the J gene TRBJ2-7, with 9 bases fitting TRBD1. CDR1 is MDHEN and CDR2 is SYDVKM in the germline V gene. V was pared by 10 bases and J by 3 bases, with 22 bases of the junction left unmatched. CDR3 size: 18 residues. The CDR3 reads CATTLPLPDRGLSYEQYF. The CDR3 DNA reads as TGTGCCACCACACTGCCTTTACCGGACAGGGGATTAAGCTACGAGCAGTACTTC.

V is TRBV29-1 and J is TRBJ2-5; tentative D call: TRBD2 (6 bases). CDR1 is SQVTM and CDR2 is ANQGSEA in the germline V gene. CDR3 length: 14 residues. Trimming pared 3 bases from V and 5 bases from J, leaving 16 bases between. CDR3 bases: TGCAGCGTTGACGAGGCGGGGATGGGTGAGACCCAGTACTTC. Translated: CSVDEAGMGETQYF.

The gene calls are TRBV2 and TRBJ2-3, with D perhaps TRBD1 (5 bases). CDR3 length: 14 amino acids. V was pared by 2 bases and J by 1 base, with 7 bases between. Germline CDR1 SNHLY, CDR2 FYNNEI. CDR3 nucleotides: TGTGCCAGCAGTGAACGCAGGGGCACAGATACGCAGTATTTT. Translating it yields CASSERRGTDTQYF.

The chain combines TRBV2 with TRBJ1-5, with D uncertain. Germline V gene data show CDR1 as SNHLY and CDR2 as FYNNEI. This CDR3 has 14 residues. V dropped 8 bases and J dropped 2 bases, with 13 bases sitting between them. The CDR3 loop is CASGWGEGNQPQHF. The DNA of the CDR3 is TGTGCCAGCGGTTGGGGAGAGGGCAATCAGCCCCAGCATTTT. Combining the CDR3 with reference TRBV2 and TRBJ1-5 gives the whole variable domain EPEVTQTPSHQVTQMGQEVILRCVPISNHLYFYWYRQILGQKVEFLVSFYNNEISEKSEIFDDQFSVERPDGSNFTLKIRSTKLEDSAMYFCASGWGEGNQPQHFGDGTRLSIL.

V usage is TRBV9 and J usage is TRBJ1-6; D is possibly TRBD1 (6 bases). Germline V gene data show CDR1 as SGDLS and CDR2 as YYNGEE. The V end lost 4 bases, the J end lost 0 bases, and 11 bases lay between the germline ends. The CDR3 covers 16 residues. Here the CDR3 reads CASSPGTSSYNSPLHF. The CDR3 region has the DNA TGTGCCAGCAGCCCCGGGACAAGCTCCTATAATTCACCCCTCCACTTT.